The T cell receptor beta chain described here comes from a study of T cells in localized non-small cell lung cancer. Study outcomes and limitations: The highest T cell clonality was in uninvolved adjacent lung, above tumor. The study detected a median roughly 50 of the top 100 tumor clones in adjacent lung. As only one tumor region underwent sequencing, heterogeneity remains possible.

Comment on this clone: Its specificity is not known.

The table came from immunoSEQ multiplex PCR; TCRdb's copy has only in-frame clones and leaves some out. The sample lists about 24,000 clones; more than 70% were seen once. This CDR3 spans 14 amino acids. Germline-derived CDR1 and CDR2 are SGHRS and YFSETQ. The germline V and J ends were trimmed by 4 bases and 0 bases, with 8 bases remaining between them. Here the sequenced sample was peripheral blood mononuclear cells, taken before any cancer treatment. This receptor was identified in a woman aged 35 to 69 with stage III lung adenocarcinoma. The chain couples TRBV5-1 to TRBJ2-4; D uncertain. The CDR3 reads CASSRNIAKNIQYF. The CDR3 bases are TGCGCCAGCAGCCGAAATATAGCCAAAAACATTCAGTACTTC.